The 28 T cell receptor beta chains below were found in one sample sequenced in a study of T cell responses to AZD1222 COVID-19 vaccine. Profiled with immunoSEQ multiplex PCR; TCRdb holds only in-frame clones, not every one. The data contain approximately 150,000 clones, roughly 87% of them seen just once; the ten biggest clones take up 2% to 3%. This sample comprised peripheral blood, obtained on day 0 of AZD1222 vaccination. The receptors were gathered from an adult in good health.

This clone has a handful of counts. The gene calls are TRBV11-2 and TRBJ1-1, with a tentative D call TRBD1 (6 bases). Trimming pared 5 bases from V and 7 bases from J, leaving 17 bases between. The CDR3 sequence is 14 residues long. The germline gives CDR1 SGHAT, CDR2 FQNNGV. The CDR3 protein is CASSPDTGTFEAFF. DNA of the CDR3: TGTGCCAGCAGCCCAGACACAGGGACGTTTGAAGCTTTCTTT.

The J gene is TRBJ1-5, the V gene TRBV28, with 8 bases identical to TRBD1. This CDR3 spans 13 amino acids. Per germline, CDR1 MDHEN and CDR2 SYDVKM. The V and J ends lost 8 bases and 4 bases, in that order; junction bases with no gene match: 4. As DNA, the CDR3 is TGTGCCAGCCTAAGACAGGGGAATCAGCCCCAGCATTTT. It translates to CASLRQGNQPQHF. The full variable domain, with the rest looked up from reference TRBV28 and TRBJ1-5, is DVKVTQSSRYLVKRTGEKVFLECVQDMDHENMFWYRQDPGLGLRLIYFSYDVKMKEKGDIPEGYSVSREKKERFSLILESASTNQTSMYLCASLRQGNQPQHFGDGTRLSIL.

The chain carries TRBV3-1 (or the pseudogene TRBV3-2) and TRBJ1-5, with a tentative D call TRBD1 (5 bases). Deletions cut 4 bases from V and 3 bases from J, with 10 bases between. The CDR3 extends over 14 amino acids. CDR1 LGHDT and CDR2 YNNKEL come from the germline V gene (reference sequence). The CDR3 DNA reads TGTGCCAGCAGCCTTGGGGCACTCAATCAGCCCCAGCATTTT. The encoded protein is CASSLGALNQPQHF.

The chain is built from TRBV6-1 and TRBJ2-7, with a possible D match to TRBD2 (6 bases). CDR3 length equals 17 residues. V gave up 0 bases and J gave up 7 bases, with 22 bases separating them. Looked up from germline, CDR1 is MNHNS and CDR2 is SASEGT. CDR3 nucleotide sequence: TGTGCCAGCAGTGAAGCGGTCGGGAGACCACTGGCGATTGAGCAGTACTTC. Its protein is CASSEAVGRPLAIEQYF.

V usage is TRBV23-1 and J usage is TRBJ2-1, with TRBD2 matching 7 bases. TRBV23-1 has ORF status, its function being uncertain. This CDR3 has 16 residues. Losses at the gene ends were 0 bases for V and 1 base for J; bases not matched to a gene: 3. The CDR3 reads CASSQSASGSYNEQFF. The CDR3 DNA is TGCGCCAGCAGTCAATCGGCTAGCGGTTCCTACAATGAGCAGTTCTTC.

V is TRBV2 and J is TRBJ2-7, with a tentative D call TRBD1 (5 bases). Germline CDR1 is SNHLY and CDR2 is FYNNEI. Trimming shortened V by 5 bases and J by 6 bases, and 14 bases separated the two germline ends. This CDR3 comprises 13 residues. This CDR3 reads CASSQETVSEQYF. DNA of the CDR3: TGTGCCAGCAGTCAAGAGACAGTCTCCGAGCAGTACTTC.

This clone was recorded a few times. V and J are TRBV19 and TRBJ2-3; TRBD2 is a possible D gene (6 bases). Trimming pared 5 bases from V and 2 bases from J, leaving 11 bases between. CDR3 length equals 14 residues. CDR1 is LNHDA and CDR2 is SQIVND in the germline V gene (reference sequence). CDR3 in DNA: TGTGCCAGTAGTGGCTCTAGCGACACAGATACGCAGTATTTT. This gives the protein CASSGSSDTDTQYF.

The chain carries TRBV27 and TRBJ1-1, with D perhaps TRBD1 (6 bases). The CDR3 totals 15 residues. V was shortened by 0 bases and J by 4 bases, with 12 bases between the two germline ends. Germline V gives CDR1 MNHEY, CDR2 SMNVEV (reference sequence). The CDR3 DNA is TGTGCCAGCAGTTTATCGCGGGGGGCCGGCACTGAAGCTTTCTTT. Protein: CASSLSRGAGTEAFF.

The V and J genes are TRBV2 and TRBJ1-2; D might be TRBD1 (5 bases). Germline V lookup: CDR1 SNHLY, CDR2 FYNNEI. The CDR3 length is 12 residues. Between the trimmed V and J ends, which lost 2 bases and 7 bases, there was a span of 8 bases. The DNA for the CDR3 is TGTGCCAGCAGTGAAATAGGGACTGGCTACACCTTC. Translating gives CASSEIGTGYTF.

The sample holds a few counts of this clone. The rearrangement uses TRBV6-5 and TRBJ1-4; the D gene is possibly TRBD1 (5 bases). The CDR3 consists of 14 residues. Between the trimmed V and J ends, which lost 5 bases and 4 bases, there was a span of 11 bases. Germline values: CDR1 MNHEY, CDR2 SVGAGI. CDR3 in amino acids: CASSLQGINEKLFF. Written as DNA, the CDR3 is TGTGCCAGCAGTCTTCAGGGTATTAATGAAAAACTGTTTTTT.

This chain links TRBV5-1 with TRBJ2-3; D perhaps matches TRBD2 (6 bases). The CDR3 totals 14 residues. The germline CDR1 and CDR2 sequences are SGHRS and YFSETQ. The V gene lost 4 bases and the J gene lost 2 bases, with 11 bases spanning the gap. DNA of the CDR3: TGCGCCAGCAGCCTGGGAGGCCCCACAGATACGCAGTATTTT. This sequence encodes CASSLGGPTDTQYF.

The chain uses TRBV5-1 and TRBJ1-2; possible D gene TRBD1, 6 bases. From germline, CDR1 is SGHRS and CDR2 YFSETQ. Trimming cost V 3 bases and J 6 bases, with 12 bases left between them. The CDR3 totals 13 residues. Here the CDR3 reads CASSSGSGDGYTF. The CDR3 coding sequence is TGCGCCAGCAGCTCTGGTTCAGGGGATGGCTACACCTTC.

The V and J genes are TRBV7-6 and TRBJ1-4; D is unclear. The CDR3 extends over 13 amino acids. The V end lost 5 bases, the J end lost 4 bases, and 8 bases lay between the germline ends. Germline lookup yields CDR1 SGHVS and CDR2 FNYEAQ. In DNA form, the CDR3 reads TGTGCCAGCAGCCCCCGTTTTAATGAAAAACTGTTTTTT. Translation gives CASSPRFNEKLFF.

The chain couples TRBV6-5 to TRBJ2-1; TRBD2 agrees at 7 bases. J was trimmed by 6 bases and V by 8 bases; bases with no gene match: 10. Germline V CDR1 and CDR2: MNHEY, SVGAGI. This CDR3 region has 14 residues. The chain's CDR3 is CASVPAGYSNEQFF. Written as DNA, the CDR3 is TGTGCCAGCGTCCCAGCGGGATATTCCAATGAGCAGTTCTTC.

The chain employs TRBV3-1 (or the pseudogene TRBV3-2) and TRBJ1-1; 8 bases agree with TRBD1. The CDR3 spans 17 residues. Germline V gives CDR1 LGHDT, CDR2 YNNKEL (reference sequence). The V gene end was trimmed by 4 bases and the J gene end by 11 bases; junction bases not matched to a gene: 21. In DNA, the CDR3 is TGTGCCAGCAGCCCGCAGCGGACTAACGGGCAGGGGGCTCAGGCTTTCTTT. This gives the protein CASSPQRTNGQGAQAFF.

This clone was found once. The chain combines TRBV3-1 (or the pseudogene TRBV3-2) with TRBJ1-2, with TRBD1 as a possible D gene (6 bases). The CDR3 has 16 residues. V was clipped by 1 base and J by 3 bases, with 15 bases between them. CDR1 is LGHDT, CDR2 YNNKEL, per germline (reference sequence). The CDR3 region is CASSQGPGRGHYGYTF. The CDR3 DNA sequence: TGTGCCAGCAGCCAAGGTCCGGGCAGGGGTCACTATGGCTACACCTTC.

CDR3 nucleotides: TGTGCCAGCAGCTTGGACAGGGGGCTTCAAGAGACCCAGTACTTC. This codes for CASSLDRGLQETQYF. V and J are TRBV5-6 and TRBJ2-5, with TRBD1 matching over 9 bases. CDR1 is SGHDT and CDR2 is YYEEEE in the germline V gene. J gave up 2 bases and V 0 bases, and 2 bases lay outside the gene matches. This CDR3 is built from 15 residues.

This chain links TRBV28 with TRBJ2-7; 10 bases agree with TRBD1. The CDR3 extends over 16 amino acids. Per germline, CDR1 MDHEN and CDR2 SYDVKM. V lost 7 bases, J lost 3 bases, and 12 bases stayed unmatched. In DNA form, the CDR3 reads TGTGCCAGCATGCCCAGGCTGGGACAGGGGCTCTACGAGCAGTACTTC. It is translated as CASMPRLGQGLYEQYF.

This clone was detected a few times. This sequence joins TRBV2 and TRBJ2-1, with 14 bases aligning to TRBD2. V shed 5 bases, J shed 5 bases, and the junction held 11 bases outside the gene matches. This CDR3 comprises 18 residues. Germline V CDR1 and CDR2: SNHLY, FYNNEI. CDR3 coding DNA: TGTGCCAGCAGTCGAGCCGGGACTAGCGGGAGTTTGAACAATGAGCAGTTCTTC. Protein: CASSRAGTSGSLNNEQFF.

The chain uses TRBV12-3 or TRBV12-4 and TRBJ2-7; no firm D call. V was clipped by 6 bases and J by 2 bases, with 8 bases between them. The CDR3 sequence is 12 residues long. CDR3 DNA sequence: TGTGCCAGCAGCACCTCCACCTACGAGCAGTACTTC. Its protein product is CASSTSTYEQYF.

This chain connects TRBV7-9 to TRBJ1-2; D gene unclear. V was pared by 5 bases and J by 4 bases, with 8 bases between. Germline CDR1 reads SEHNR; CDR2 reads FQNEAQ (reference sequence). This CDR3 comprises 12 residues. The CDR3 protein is CASSRNSYGYTF. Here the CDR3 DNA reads TGTGCCAGCAGCCGGAACAGCTATGGCTACACCTTC. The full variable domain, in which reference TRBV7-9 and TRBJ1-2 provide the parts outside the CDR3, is DTGVSQNPRHKITKRGQNVTFRCDPISEHNRLYWYRQTLGQGPEFLTYFQNEAQLEKSRLLSDRFSAERPKGSFSTLEIQRTEQGDSAMYLCASSRNSYGYTFGSGTRLTVV.

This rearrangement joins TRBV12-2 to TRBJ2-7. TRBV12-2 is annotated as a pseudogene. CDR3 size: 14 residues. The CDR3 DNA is TGTGCAAGTCGCTTAGTTCCTGGTACCTACGAGCAGTACTTC. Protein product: CASRLVPGTYEQYF.

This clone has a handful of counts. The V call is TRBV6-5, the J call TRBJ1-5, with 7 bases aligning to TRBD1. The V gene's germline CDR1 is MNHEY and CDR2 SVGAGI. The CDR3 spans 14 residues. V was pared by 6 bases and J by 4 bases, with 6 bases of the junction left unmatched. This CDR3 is CASSGQVENQPQHF. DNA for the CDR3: TGTGCCAGCAGCGGACAGGTGGAGAATCAGCCCCAGCATTTT.

The CDR3 reads CGRSPYEQYF. In DNA form, the CDR3 reads TGTGGTAGGTCTCCCTACGAGCAGTACTTC. The rearrangement links TRBV7-4 to TRBJ2-7; no clear D gene. Per germline, CDR1 SGHVT and CDR2 SQSDAQ. The CDR3 is 10 residues long.

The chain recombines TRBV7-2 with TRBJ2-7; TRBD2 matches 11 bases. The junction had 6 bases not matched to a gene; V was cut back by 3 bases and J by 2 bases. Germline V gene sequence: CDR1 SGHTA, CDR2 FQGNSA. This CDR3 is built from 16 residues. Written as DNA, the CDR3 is TGTGCCAGCAGCTTGAAGCTAGCGGGAGGCCCCTACGAGCAGTACTTC. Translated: CASSLKLAGGPYEQYF.

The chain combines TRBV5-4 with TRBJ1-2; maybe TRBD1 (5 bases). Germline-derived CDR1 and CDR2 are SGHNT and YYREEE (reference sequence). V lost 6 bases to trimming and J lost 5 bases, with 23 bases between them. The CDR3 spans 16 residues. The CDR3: CASTEPRDQSRYGYTF. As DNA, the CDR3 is TGTGCCAGCACCGAGCCGAGGGACCAGTCTCGATATGGCTACACCTTC.

The CDR3 DNA reads TGTGCCAGCAGCCCCTCCCGATCTAGCGTAGAGCAGTTCTTC. Protein: CASSPSRSSVEQFF. V usage is TRBV3-1 (or the pseudogene TRBV3-2) and J usage is TRBJ2-1; TRBD2 is a possible D gene (6 bases). The germline V gene encodes CDR1 LGHDT and CDR2 YNNKEL (reference sequence). This CDR3 has 14 residues. V was clipped by 4 bases and J by 10 bases, with 17 bases between them.

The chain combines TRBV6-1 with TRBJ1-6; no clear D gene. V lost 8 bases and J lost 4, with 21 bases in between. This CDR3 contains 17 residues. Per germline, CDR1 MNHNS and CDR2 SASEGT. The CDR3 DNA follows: TGTGCCAGCCGTGGTGATAATAGCGGAATGTATAATTCACCCCTCCACTTT. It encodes CASRGDNSGMYNSPLHF.